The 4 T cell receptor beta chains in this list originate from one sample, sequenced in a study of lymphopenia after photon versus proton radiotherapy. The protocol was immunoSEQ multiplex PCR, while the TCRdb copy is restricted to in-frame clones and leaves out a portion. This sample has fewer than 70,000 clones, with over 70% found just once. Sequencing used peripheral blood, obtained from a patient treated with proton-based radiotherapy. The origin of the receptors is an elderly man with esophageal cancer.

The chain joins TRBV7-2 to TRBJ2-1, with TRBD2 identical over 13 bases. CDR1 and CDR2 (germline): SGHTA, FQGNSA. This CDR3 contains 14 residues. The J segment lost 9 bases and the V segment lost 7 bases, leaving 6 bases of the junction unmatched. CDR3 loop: CASTRTSGRGEQFF. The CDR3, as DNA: TGTGCCAGCACCCGGACTAGCGGGAGAGGTGAGCAGTTCTTC.

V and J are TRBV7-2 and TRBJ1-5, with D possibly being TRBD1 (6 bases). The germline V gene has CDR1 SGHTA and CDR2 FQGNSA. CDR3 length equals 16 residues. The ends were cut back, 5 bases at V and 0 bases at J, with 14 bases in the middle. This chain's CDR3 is CASSPTTGNSNQPQHF. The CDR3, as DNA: TGTGCCAGCAGCCCCACGACAGGAAATAGCAATCAGCCCCAGCATTTT.

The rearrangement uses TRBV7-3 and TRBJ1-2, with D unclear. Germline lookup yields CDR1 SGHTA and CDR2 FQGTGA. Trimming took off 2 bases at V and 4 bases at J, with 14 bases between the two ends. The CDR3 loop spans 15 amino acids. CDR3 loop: CASSLQPTAPYGYTF. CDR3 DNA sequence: TGTGCCAGCAGCTTACAACCAACAGCACCCTATGGCTACACCTTC.

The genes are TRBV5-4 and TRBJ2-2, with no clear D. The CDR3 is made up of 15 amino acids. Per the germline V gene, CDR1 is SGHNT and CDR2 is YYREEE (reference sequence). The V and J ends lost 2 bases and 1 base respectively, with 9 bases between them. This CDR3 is CASSFTLGNTGELFF. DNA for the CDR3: TGTGCCAGCAGCTTCACCCTCGGGAACACCGGGGAGCTGTTTTTT.